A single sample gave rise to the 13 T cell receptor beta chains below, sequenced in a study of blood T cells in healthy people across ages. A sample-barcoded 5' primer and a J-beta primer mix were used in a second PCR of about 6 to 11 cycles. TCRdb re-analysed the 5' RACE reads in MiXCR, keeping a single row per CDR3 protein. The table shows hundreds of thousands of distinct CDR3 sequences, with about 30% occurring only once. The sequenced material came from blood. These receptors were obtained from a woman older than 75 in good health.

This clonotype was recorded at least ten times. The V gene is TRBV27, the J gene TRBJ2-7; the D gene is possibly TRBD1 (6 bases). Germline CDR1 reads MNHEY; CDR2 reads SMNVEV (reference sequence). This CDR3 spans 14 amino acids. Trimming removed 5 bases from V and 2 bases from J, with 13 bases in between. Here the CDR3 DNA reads TGTGCCAGCAGTGAACAGGGTAGGGCCTACGAGCAGTACTTC. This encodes CASSEQGRAYEQYF.

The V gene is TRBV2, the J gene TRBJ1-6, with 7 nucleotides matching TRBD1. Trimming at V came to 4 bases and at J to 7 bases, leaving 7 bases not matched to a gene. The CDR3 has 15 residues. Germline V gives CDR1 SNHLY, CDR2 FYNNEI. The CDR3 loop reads CASSGQGPRNSPLHF. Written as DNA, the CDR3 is TGTGCCAGCAGTGGACAGGGTCCCCGAAATTCACCCCTCCACTTT.

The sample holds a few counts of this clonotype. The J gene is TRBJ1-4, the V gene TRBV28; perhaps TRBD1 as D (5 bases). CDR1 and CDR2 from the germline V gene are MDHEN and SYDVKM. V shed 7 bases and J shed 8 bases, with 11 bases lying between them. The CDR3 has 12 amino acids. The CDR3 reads CASTSGTEKLFF. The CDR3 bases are TGTGCCAGCACCTCAGGGACCGAAAAACTGTTTTTT.

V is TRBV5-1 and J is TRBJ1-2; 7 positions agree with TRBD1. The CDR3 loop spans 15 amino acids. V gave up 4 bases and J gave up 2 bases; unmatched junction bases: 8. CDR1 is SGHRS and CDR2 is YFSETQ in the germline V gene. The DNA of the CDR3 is TGCGCCAGCAGCCCGACAGGGAATATAAACTATGGCTACACCTTC. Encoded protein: CASSPTGNINYGYTF.

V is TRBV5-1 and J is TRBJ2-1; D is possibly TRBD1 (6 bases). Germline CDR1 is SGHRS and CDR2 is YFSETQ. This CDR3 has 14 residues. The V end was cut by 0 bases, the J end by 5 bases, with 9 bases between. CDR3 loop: CASSLGQVHNEQFF. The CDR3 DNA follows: TGCGCCAGCAGCTTGGGACAGGTCCACAATGAGCAGTTCTTC.

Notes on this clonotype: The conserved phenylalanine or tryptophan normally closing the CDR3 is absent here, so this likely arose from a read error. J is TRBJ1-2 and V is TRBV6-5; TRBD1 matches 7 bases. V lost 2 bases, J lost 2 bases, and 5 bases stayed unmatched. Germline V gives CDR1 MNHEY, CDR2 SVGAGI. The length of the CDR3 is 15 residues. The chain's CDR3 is CASSYKGAPNYGYTL. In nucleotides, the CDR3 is TGTGCCAGCAGTTACAAGGGGGCGCCCAACTATGGCTACACCCTC.

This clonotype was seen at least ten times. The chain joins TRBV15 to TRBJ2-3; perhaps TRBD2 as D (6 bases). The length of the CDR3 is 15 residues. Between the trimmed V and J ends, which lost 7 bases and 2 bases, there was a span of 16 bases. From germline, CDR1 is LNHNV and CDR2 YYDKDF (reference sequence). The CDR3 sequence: CATTPGGDPTDTQYF. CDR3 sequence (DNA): TGTGCCACCACCCCGGGCGGGGACCCCACAGATACGCAGTATTTT. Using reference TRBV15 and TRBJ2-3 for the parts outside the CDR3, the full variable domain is DAMVIQNPRYQVTQFGKPVTLSCSQTLNHNVMYWYQQKSSQAPKLLFHYYDKDFNNEADTPDNFQSRRPNTSFCFLDIRSPGLGDTAMYLCATTPGGDPTDTQYFGPGTRLTVL.

The CDR3 DNA follows: TGTGCCATCAGTGAGGGGTCAGGGACTCTTTATGGCTACACCTTC. Encoded protein: CAISEGSGTLYGYTF. This chain uses TRBV10-3 with TRBJ1-2; tentative D call: TRBD1 (5 bases). This CDR3 has 15 amino acids. The germline CDR1 and CDR2 sequences are ENHRY and SYGVKD. The ends were cut back, 2 bases at V and 5 bases at J, with 15 bases in the middle.

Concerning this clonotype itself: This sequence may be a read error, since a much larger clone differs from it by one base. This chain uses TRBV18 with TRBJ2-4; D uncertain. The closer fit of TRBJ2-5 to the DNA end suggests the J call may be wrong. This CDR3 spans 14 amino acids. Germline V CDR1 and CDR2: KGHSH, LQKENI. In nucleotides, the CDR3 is TGTGCCAGCCCACCAATCCTGCTAGAAGAGACCCAGTACTTC. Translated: CASPPILLEETQYF.

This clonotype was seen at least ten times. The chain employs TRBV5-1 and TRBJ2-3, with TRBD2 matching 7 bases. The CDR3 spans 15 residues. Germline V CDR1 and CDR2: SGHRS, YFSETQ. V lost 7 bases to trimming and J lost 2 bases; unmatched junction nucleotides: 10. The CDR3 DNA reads TGCGCCAGCGCTTCTGACGGGACTACCACAGATACGCAGTATTTT. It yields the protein CASASDGTTTDTQYF.

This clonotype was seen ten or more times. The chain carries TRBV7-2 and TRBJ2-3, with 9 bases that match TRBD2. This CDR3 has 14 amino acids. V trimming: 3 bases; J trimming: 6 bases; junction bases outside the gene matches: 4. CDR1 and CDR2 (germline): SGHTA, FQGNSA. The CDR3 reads CASSFSGGYDTQYF. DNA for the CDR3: TGTGCCAGCAGCTTCAGCGGGGGGTATGATACGCAGTATTTT.

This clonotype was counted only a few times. The CDR3, as DNA: TGTGCCACCCGGGAGGCAGGGCTGAACTATGGCTACACCTTC. Translating it yields CATREAGLNYGYTF. The gene calls are TRBV6-2 or TRBV6-3 and TRBJ1-2, with D possibly TRBD1 on 5 matching bases. The CDR3 length is 14 residues. Germline CDR1 is MNHEY and CDR2 is SVGEGT. The V and J ends lost 10 bases and 2 bases respectively, with 17 bases between them.

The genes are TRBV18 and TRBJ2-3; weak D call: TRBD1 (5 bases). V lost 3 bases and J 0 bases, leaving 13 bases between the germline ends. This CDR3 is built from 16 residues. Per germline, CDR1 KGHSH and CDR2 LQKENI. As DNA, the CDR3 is TGTGCCAGCTCACCTTCATGGGGCCCTAGCACAGATACGCAGTATTTT. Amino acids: CASSPSWGPSTDTQYF.